Following are 18 T cell receptor beta chains from one sample sequenced in a study of shared clonotypes between healthy human individuals. The data were produced by immunoSEQ multiplex PCR, yet TCRdb's version contains in-frame clones alone and is incomplete. This table holds over 750,000 clones, about 96% found once. Naive CD8 cells lacked CD45RO, underwent positive selection for CCR7 and left out terminally differentiated effector memory CD45RA+ cells. Input material: naive CD8+ T cells sorted from blood. The receptors were sampled from a man aged 30 to 45 in good health.

The rearrangement uses TRBV4-3 and TRBJ1-4, with D unresolved. The V gene's germline CDR1 is LGHNA and CDR2 YSLEER. Trimming stripped 4 bases from V and 7 bases from J, with 13 bases between. The CDR3 has 14 residues. CDR3 region: CASSPTVIGEKLFF. CDR3 sequence (DNA): TGCGCCAGCAGCCCCACCGTGATTGGTGAAAAACTGTTTTTT.

The V and J genes are TRBV7-9 and TRBJ2-7; maybe TRBD1 (5 bases). CDR1 is SEHNR and CDR2 is FQNEAQ in the germline V gene (reference sequence). This CDR3 comprises 13 residues. V dropped 2 bases and J dropped 5 bases, with 10 bases sitting between them. The CDR3 nucleotides read TGTGCCAGCAGCTTAAATCAGGGAAACGAGCAGTACTTC. Protein product: CASSLNQGNEQYF.

This chain connects TRBV6-4 to TRBJ2-3, with a possible D match to TRBD1 (5 bases). The CDR3 has 16 residues. The V end lost 3 bases, the J end lost 3 bases, and 16 bases lay between the germline ends. Germline V gene lookup returns CDR1 MRHNA and CDR2 SNTAGT. The CDR3 DNA follows: TGTGCCAGCAGTGAGTTTGACAGAAGCTCAACAGATACGCAGTATTTT. It specifies CASSEFDRSSTDTQYF.

The rearrangement uses TRBV19 and TRBJ1-2; TRBD1 is a possible D gene (5 bases). Germline CDR1 reads LNHDA; CDR2 reads SQIVND (reference sequence). The V gene lost 3 bases and the J gene lost 2 bases, with 10 bases spanning the gap. CDR3 length equals 14 residues. The CDR3 region is CASSILAGNYGYTF. In DNA, the CDR3 is TGTGCCAGTAGTATCCTGGCAGGGAACTATGGCTACACCTTC.

V is TRBV9 and J is TRBJ2-7, with 9 positions matching TRBD2. V was clipped by 5 bases and J by 5 bases; unmatched bases: 8. This CDR3 spans 14 amino acids. CDR1 and CDR2 (germline): SGDLS, YYNGEE. The CDR3: CASRKGLASHEQYF. The DNA for the CDR3 is TGTGCCAGCAGGAAGGGACTAGCAAGCCACGAGCAGTACTTC.

This chain connects TRBV29-1 to TRBJ2-1; 13 bases align to TRBD2. Germline CDR1 reads SQVTM; CDR2 reads ANQGSEA. J gave up 3 bases and V 6 bases, and 5 bases lay outside the gene matches. The CDR3 runs 15 residues. CDR3 bases: TGCAGCGTCGGGGGACTAGCGGGACACTACAATGAGCAGTTCTTC. Translation: CSVGGLAGHYNEQFF.

The CDR3, as DNA: TGCAGCGTTGCCGCCGCGTTCAACTATGGCTACACCTTC. Protein: CSVAAAFNYGYTF. This rearrangement joins TRBV29-1 to TRBJ1-2; D gene ambiguous. Germline loops: CDR1 SQVTM, CDR2 ANQGSEA. Trimming stripped 4 bases from V and 2 bases from J, with 11 bases between. This CDR3 is 13 amino acids long.

The CDR3 here is CASSPGTSGIVYEQYF. CDR3 bases: TGTGCCAGCAGCCCAGGGACTAGCGGGATTGTATACGAGCAGTACTTC. The chain carries TRBV14 and TRBJ2-7; 13 nucleotides line up with TRBD2. The CDR3 is made up of 16 amino acids. CDR1 is SGHDN, CDR2 FVKESK, per germline. J lost 4 bases, V lost 4 bases, and 7 bases had no gene match.

The chain carries TRBV5-1 and TRBJ2-7; D gene unclear. The ends were cut back, 2 bases at V and 3 bases at J, with 9 bases in the middle. Germline CDR1 reads SGHRS; CDR2 reads YFSETQ. This CDR3 is built from 13 residues. The chain's CDR3 is CASSFSTHYEQYF. CDR3 nucleotides: TGCGCCAGCAGCTTTTCCACACACTACGAGCAGTACTTC.

The chain uses TRBV7-9 and TRBJ2-1, with a possible D match to TRBD1 (7 bases). There are 15 residues in the CDR3. The V end lost 5 bases, the J end lost 7 bases, and 18 bases lay between the germline ends. Germline CDR1 and CDR2: SEHNR and FQNEAQ (reference sequence). CDR3 region: CASSGRLPGGNEQFF. The CDR3 DNA follows: TGTGCCAGCAGCGGCCGGCTCCCAGGGGGGAATGAGCAGTTCTTC.

The chain recombines TRBV11-2 with TRBJ2-5; possible D gene TRBD2, 5 bases. Germline-derived CDR1 and CDR2 are SGHAT and FQNNGV. Trimming removed 8 bases at V and 7 bases at J, with 20 bases between. The CDR3 is made up of 14 amino acids. CDR3 DNA sequence: TGTGCCAGCCTCGGGGAGATAGATCATGGGACCCAGTACTTC. Translation: CASLGEIDHGTQYF.

This chain links TRBV4-1 with TRBJ1-1, with a possible D match to TRBD1 (5 bases). CDR1 and CDR2 (germline): MGHRA, YSYEKL. The CDR3 extends over 13 amino acids. Trimming cost V 4 bases and J 4 bases, with 10 bases left between them. The CDR3 here is CASSRQGGTEAFF. CDR3 DNA sequence: TGCGCCAGCAGCCGCCAGGGAGGCACTGAAGCTTTCTTT.

The genes are TRBV11-2 and TRBJ2-7; D is ambiguous. The V end was cut by 2 bases, the J end by 6 bases, with 8 bases between. Germline CDR1 reads SGHAT; CDR2 reads FQNNGV. The CDR3 covers 12 residues. This CDR3 reads CASSLSGTEQYF. The CDR3, as DNA: TGTGCCAGCAGCTTATCAGGTACCGAGCAGTACTTC.

J is TRBJ2-1 and V is TRBV4-3; D remains ambiguous. Germline values: CDR1 LGHNA, CDR2 YSLEER. The length of the CDR3 is 16 residues. The V and J ends lost 2 bases and 2 bases respectively, with 13 bases between them. In nucleotides, the CDR3 is TGCGCCAGCAGCCAAATTTTAGGAAGGACCTACAATGAGCAGTTCTTC. This codes for CASSQILGRTYNEQFF.

The chain employs TRBV9 and TRBJ2-5; 7 positions match TRBD1. The CDR3 is 14 residues long. Trimming took 4 bases from V and 5 from J; bases not matched to a gene: 8. Germline CDR1 reads SGDLS; CDR2 reads YYNGEE. The DNA for the CDR3 is TGTGCCAGCAGCTCCGACAGGGAGCGGGAGACCCAGTACTTC. Protein sequence: CASSSDRERETQYF.

CDR3 residues: CATGVLAGSGELFF. CDR3 nucleotides: TGTGCCACCGGTGTGCTAGCGGGTTCAGGGGAGCTGTTTTTT. The chain combines TRBV27 with TRBJ2-2; TRBD2 aligns across 8 bases. The CDR3 extends over 14 amino acids. Germline-derived CDR1 and CDR2 are MNHEY and SMNVEV (reference sequence). After removal of 10 bases from V and 8 bases from J, the junction contained 12 bases not matched to a gene.

This sequence joins TRBV27 and TRBJ2-7; D could derive from TRBD1 or TRBD2 (5 bases each). CDR3 size: 16 residues. V lost 5 bases and J lost 3, with 20 bases in between. Per the germline V gene, CDR1 is MNHEY and CDR2 is SMNVEV (reference sequence). The CDR3 DNA reads TGTGCCAGCAGTCTTTCAACAGCCGGGACCAACTACGAGCAGTACTTC. Translating gives CASSLSTAGTNYEQYF.

The rearrangement links TRBV7-9 to TRBJ2-1; TRBD1 might be the D (6 bases). With 7 bases removed from V and 6 bases from J, the gap between germline ends came to 7 bases. CDR1 and CDR2 from the germline V gene are SEHNR and FQNEAQ (reference sequence). The CDR3 has 11 residues. The CDR3 protein is CASIGGNEQFF. The DNA for the CDR3 is TGTGCCAGCATAGGGGGCAATGAGCAGTTCTTC.